Below, 6 T cell receptor beta chains from the same sample are listed, as sequenced in a study of T cell clonality in common variable immunodeficiency. Repertoires were generated with immunoSEQ multiplex PCR, while TCRdb's copy carries only in-frame clones and drops some. There are approximately 50,000 clones in the sample, none observed a single time. Sequencing was carried out using peripheral blood mononuclear cells. Every receptor here comes from a person aged 18 to 75 in good health.

The table lists this clone with many counts. The missing CDR3 end, 3 residues past where the read stops, is filled in from the germline J gene. The rearrangement links TRBV14 to TRBJ1-1; D may be TRBD1 (5 bases). V lost 4 bases and J lost 3, with 6 bases in between. Germline V gene data show CDR1 as SGHDN and CDR2 as FVKESK. The CDR3 is 12 amino acids. CDR3 protein: CASSPGDTEAFF. The DNA read from the CDR3 is TGTGCCAGCAGCCCGGGGGACACTGAA.

A note on this clone: The CDR3 is cut off 3 residues early in the read; its end comes from the germline J gene. This chain uses TRBV18 with TRBJ1-2, with unresolved D. The CDR3 length is 15 residues. Per germline, CDR1 KGHSH and CDR2 LQKENI. The sequenced CDR3 bases are TGTGCCAGCTCACCCGAGACTAGCGGGGTTAATGAC. It is translated as CASSPETSGVND. The complete CDR3 sequence is CASSPETSGVNDYTF.

Note on this clone: Read coverage stops 3 residues before the CDR3 terminus; the germline J gene supplies the remainder. This sequence joins TRBV11-2 and TRBJ2-7; D gene unclear. This CDR3 contains 14 residues. V gave up 0 bases and J gave up 5 bases, with 11 bases separating them. Germline V CDR1 and CDR2: SGHAT, FQNNGV. The DNA read from the CDR3 is TGTGCCAGCAGCTTAGATCCCTCCTACCACGAG. It encodes CASSLDPSYHE. The entire CDR3 protein reads CASSLDPSYHEQYF.

In its sample, this clone was seen a few times. The CDR3 end lies 3 residues beyond the end of the read and is filled in from the germline J gene. The chain is built from TRBV30 and TRBJ1-6; 7 bases match TRBD1. V trimming: 4 bases; J trimming: 7 bases; junction bases outside the gene matches: 7. This CDR3 contains 14 residues. Germline V gene data show CDR1 as GTSNPN and CDR2 as SVGIG (reference sequence). CDR3 bases read: TGTGCCTGGATATACAGGGGTCGGAATTCACCC. Translation: CAWIYRGRNSP. The CDR3 in its entirety is CAWIYRGRNSPLHF.

Comment on this clone: The CDR3 end is not reached by the read, which stops 3 residues before it; the germline J gene fills it in. The chain is built from TRBV18 and TRBJ2-2, with D possibly matching TRBD2 (5 bases). Per germline, CDR1 KGHSH and CDR2 LQKENI. The CDR3 has 13 residues. CDR3 loop: CASSPPTNEKLFF. The CDR3 DNA, read in part, is TGTGCCAGCTCACCGCCGACTAATGAAAAG.

This clone was recorded at least ten times. The read halts 3 residues ahead of the CDR3 end, with the missing end drawn from the germline J gene. The V and J genes are TRBV30 and TRBJ2-1; TRBD2 is a possible D gene (6 bases). Between the trimmed V and J ends, which lost 3 bases and 9 bases, there was a span of 18 bases. In germline, CDR1 is GTSNPN, CDR2 SVGIG (reference sequence). This CDR3 is 14 amino acids long. The sequenced part of the CDR3 DNA is TGTGCCTGGAGCGGGGGTCTAGCGCATCTTGAG. This translates into CAWSGGLAHLE. The full CDR3 is CAWSGGLAHLEQFF.